The subject of this entry is one TCR beta chain. Generated by immunoSEQ multiplex PCR, the TCRdb table keeps only in-frame clones and is missing some. The sample consists of roughly 2.2 million clones, approximately 93% of them appearing once. The sample is drawn from a study of shared clonotypes between healthy human individuals. Study as a whole: Three plates were used per donor for CD4 naive, three for CD4 memory, two for CD8 naive and one for CD8 memory.

Everyone who donated was a Caucasian adult who lived in Nashville, Tennessee. The source material was naive CD4+ T cells from PBMCs. Specified subset: CD45RA+ positively selected. This TCR derives from a young man in good health. Some clones in this sample may be carry-over from other donors' samples.

In nucleotides, the CDR3 is TGTGCCAGCAGTTCCCGCTTAGCGGTAGGTCCCAATGAGCAGTTCTTC. It codes for CASSSRLAVGPNEQFF. The chain links TRBV6-5 to TRBJ2-1, with D perhaps matching TRBD2 (6 bases). Trimming took 4 bases from V and 6 from J, leaving 19 bases between them. Germline CDR1 is MNHEY and CDR2 is SVGAGI. The CDR3 spans 16 residues.